The source of this T cell receptor beta chain is a study of blood T cells in healthy people across ages (dated by TCRdb to the mid-2010s). In terms of the full investigation: In model experiments, template switching captured roughly one uniquely barcoded TCR beta cDNA molecule for every two T cells. To track age-related changes in TCR beta repertoire diversity, the study relied on deep sequencing normalized with unique cDNA molecular identifiers. The donors were split into four age groups: young (average around 16 years), middle-aged (roughly 39), aged (approximately 59) and long-lived (about 74). To avoid experimental bias, donors of different ages were distributed randomly across sequencing lanes. The study analyzed two additional independent replicas of 1 million unique cDNA reads from the same blood draw for two donors, one aged 18 to 30 and one aged 80 or older.

To prepare the library, 5' RACE was applied. Sequencing used an Illumina HiSeq 2500. A second roughly 7 to 12 cycle PCR used a sample-barcoded 5' primer and a J-beta primer mix. A unique molecular identifier was introduced onto each TCR beta cDNA molecule by a template-switch 5' adaptor carrying 12 random nucleotides. At least 3 million CDR3-containing paired-end reads were obtained from each sample. First-strand cDNA was synthesized from all RNA with the Mint cDNA synthesis kit, primed by a TRBC-specific oligonucleotide. After uracil-DNA glycosylase treatment, a first 18-cycle PCR used universal primers M1SS and BC2_uni_R on all cDNA. In the paper's pipeline: For normalization, 1 million high-quality reads, each with a distinct molecular identifier, were randomly selected from each sample. Instead of being binned into consensus sequences, reads that shared molecular identifiers were thrown out. CDR3 identification, clonotype clustering and error correction used MiTCR with a Q25 quality threshold and the strictest error-elimination algorithm. Lower-bound total TCR beta diversity was estimated with a nonparametric unseen species model using Euler transformation. Starting from the raw public reads, TCRdb applied fastp trimming at Q25, assembled clones with MiXCR and retained in-frame beta chains. Rows matching on CDR3 protein sequence are summarized as one entry with the most common DNA and genes. The V and J calls and clone size are TCRdb's, not the authors'. Here the sample has about 1.4 million distinct CDR3 sequences; 59% occur a single time. Over 5% of the sample lies in the top ten.

The germline V gene supplies CDR1 KGHDR and CDR2 SFDVKD. The CDR3, cysteine through phenylalanine, is 13 amino acids long. Only the CDR3 DNA stays, 39 bases, in frame from base 1. Beyond this particular receptor, the publication reports: As age increased, observed TCR beta diversity per million T cells dropped in a roughly linear way, and a significant reduction was already evident by age 40. Because profiling used bulk unsorted PBMCs, naive and antigen-experienced compartments could not be compared conclusively. A strong correlation was found between observed TCR beta diversity and the percentage of naive T cells measured by flow cytometry. Compared with the aged group, the long-lived group had more naive CD4+ T cells, fewer expanded clones and increased TCR diversity, suggesting age selection. Because the CMV infection status of the donors was unknown, age-related changes in expanded clonotypes may potentially have been confounded. Estimates of total diversity based on one million sequenced T cells were considered lower bounds and underestimates.

Systemically healthy Caucasian individuals from Russia, approximately 39 in total and aged roughly 6 to 90 years, were included as donors. Approximately 9.3 milliliters of peripheral blood were drawn from each donor into EDTA-treated Vacutainer tubes. Ficoll-Paque density-gradient centrifugation was used to isolate PBMCs, with at least 7 million obtained per sample. Trizol reagent was used to extract total RNA from PBMCs, with at least 5.5 micrograms per sample. For every donor, flow cytometry on a PBMC aliquot measured the percentage of naive CD45RAhigh/CD27high T cells. Concerning this clonotype itself: The clone's antigen remains unknown. The junction shows a germline mismatch at one end, possibly a read error.

The receptor comes from a man between 18 and 35 years old in good health. Material: blood. This sequence uses TRBV24-1 and TRBJ2-1, with the D call perhaps TRBD1 or TRBD2, each one matching 5 bases. The nucleotide sequence is given as TGCGCCAGCAGTGAGTTGATGTGGGGGGAGCAGTTCTTC. This translates into CASSELMWGEQFF.